The T cell receptor beta chain described here comes from a study of shared clonotypes between healthy human individuals. Study observations and caveats: Clonotype sharing among donors was thought likely to change with sequencing depth.

Terminally differentiated effector memory CD45RA+ cells were excluded from the naive CD8 cells, which were CD45RO-negative and positively selected for CCR7. Donors were healthy HIV-negative adults without recent acute infections or vaccinations. Germline values: CDR1 SGDLS, CDR2 YYNGEE. CDR3 length: 14 amino acids. V dropped 4 bases and J dropped 1 base, with 11 bases sitting between them. Concerning this clone: What it recognizes is unknown.

The material for each subset, its genomic DNA, was split evenly across several immunoSEQ plates. In replicate PCRs of sorted subsets, about 190 ng DNA, some 28,000 T cell genomes, was used. The data were produced by immunoSEQ multiplex PCR, yet TCRdb's version contains in-frame clones alone and is incomplete. The table shows about 2 million clones, with about 95% occurring only once. This clonotype originated in a man aged 18 to 29 in good health. Sequencing was carried out using naive CD8+ T cells sorted from blood. The V and J genes are TRBV9 and TRBJ1-1; D remains ambiguous. The CDR3 coding sequence is TGTGCCAGCAGCCTTCGGGCTTCGAACACTGAAGCTTTCTTT. Its translation: CASSLRASNTEAFF.